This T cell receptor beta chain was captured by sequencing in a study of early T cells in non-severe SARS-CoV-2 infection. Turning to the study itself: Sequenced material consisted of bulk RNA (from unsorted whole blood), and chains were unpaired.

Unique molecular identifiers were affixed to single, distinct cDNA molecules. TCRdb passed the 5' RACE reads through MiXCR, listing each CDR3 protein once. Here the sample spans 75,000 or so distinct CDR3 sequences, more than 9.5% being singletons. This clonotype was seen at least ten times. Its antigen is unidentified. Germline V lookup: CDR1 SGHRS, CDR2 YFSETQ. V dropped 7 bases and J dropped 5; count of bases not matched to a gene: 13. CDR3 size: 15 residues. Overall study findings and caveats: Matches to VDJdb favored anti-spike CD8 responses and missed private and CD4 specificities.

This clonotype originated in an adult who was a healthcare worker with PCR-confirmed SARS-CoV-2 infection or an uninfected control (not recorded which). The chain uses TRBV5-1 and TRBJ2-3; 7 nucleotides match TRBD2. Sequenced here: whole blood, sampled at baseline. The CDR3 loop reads CASEVQGLEGDTQYF. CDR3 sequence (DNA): TGCGCCAGCGAGGTTCAAGGACTAGAGGGAGATACGCAGTATTTT.